The next 3 T cell receptor beta chains were all read from a single sample in a study of T-cell reconstitution after alpha-beta-depleted transplantation in children. Unique molecular identifiers featured in how the TCRbeta library was prepared. Each CDR3 protein is one row after TCRdb ran MiXCR on the PCR reads. The top ten hold roughly 5.1% of the sample, which has 440,000 or so distinct CDR3 sequences, roughly 10% seen once. Sequences were derived from PBMCs from the stem cell graft donor, sampled from the stem cell graft. All receptors derive from a human donor who donated a stem cell graft to a child with acute myeloid leukemia.

This clonotype was observed at least ten times. The chain couples TRBV5-1 to TRBJ2-7, with D possibly TRBD1 on 5 matching bases. The CDR3 runs to 14 residues. The germline CDR1 and CDR2 sequences are SGHRS and YFSETQ. Trimming pared 4 bases from V and 6 bases from J, leaving 17 bases between. This CDR3 is CASSPMFQGSEQYV. The CDR3, as DNA: TGCGCCAGCAGCCCTATGTTTCAGGGATCCGAGCAGTACGTC.

The chain carries TRBV20-1 and TRBJ2-3; D is unresolved. CDR3 size: 10 residues. V lost 5 bases, J lost 6 bases, and 6 bases lay in between. Germline V gene lookup returns CDR1 DFQATT and CDR2 SNEGSKA (reference sequence). CDR3 sequence: CSALADTQYF. Written as DNA, the CDR3 is TGCAGTGCTCTGGCCGATACGCAGTATTTT.

The V call is TRBV6-1, the J call TRBJ1-2, with D tentatively TRBD1 (5 bases). The V gene's germline CDR1 is MNHNS and CDR2 SASEGT. Trimming took off 6 bases at V and 2 bases at J, with 13 bases between the two ends. This CDR3 comprises 14 residues. The chain's CDR3 is CASRKGTGNYGYTF. As DNA, the CDR3 is TGTGCCAGCAGGAAGGGGACGGGGAACTATGGCTACACCTTC.